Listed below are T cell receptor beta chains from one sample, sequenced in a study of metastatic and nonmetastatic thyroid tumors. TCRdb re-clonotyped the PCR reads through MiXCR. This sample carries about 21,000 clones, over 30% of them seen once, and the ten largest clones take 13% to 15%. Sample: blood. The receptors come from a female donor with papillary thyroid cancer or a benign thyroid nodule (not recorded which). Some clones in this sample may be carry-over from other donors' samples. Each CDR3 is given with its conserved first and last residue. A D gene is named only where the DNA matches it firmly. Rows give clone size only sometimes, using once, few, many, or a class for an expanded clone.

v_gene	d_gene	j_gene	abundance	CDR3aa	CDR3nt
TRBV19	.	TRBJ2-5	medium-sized	CASSIGESYQETQYF	TGTGCCAGTAGTATAGGGGAGTCGTACCAAGAGACCCAGTACTTC
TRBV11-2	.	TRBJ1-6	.	CASSPNANSPLHF	TGTGCCAGCAGCCCGAATGCTAATTCACCCCTCCACTTT
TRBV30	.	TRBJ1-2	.	CAWSSRYGYTF	TGTGCCTGGAGTTCGCGCTATGGCTACACCTTC
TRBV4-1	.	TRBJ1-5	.	CASSQGAETSAQHF	TGCGCCAGCAGCCAAGGGGCAGAAACCTCGGCCCAGCATTTT
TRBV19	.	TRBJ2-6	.	CASSRLTSSGANVLTF	TGTGCCAGTAGTCGACTCACTAGTTCCGGGGCCAACGTCCTGACTTTC
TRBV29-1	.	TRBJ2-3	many	CSAIGTLELDTQYF	TGCAGCGCCATAGGGACCTTGGAACTGGATACGCAGTATTTT
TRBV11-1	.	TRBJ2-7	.	CASSFFPTGGRNEQYF	TGTGCCAGCAGCTTTTTCCCTACCGGGGGCCGCAACGAGCAGTACTTC
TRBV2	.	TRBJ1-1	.	CASSEDMVEAFF	TGTGCCAGCAGTGAAGACATGGTTGAAGCTTTCTTT
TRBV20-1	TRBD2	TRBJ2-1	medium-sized	CSARLAGDNEQFF	TGCAGTGCTAGACTAGCGGGGGACAATGAGCAGTTCTTC
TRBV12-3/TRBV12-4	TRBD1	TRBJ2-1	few	CASSPGTAYNEQFF	TGTGCCAGCAGTCCGGGGACAGCCTACAATGAGCAGTTCTTC
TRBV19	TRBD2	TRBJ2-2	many	CASSISGLEIWSPGELFF	TGTGCCAGTAGTATCTCCGGACTAGAAATTTGGTCTCCCGGGGAGCTGTTTTTT
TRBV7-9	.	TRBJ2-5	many	CASSLLGGQETQYF	TGTGCCAGCAGCCTGCTGGGGGGCCAAGAGACCCAGTACTTC
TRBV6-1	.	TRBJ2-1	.	CASSERAITVVGQFF	TGTGCCAGCAGTGAGAGGGCTATTACCGTGGTTGGGCAGTTCTTC
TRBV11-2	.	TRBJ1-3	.	CASSLDLAVSGNTIYF	TGTGCCAGCAGCTTAGATCTGGCAGTCTCTGGAAACACCATATATTTT
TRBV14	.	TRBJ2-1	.	CASSQLELAGNEQFF	TGTGCCAGCAGCCAGTTGGAGCTCGCGGGGAATGAGCAGTTCTTC
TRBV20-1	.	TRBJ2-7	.	CSATPAVDEQYF	TGCAGTGCTACACCGGCTGTCGACGAACAGTACTTC
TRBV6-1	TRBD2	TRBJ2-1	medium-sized	CASSEYVASGRDEQFF	TGTGCCAGCAGTGAATATGTAGCTAGCGGGAGAGATGAGCAGTTCTTC
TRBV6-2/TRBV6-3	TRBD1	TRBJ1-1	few	CASSLGSQGVYTEAFF	TGTGCCAGCAGTTTGGGGTCCCAGGGGGTGTACACTGAAGCTTTCTTT
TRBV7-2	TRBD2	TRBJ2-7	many	CASSLGAGGREQYF	TGTGCCAGCAGCTTAGGTGCGGGGGGGCGGGAGCAGTACTTC
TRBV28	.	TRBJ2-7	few	CASSNDTCISYEQYF	TGTGCCAGCAGTAATGACACATGCATCTCCTACGAGCAGTACTTC
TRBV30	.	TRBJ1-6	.	CAIWGNNSPLHF	TGTGCCATCTGGGGGAATAATTCACCCCTCCACTTT
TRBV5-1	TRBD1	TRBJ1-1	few	CASSLGQGSNTEAFF	TGCGCCAGCAGCTTGGGACAGGGCTCGAACACTGAAGCTTTCTTT
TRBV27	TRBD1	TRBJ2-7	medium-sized	CASSLRRGTGWYEQYF	TGTGCCAGCAGTTTACGCCGTGGGACAGGGTGGTACGAGCAGTACTTC
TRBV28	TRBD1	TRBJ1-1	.	CASSLGAPGQVEITEAFF	TGTGCCAGCAGTTTAGGAGCTCCCGGACAGGTAGAGATAACTGAAGCTTTCTTT
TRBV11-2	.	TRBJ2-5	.	CASSGPGQLVGQETQYF	TGTGCCAGCAGCGGACCTGGACAGTTAGTGGGTCAAGAGACCCAGTACTTC
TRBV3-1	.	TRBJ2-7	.	CASGQDSGYDQHF	TGTGCCAGCGGCCAAGATTCGGGCTACGATCAGCACTTC
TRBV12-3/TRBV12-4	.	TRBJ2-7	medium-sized	CASSLWAAASSYEQYF	TGTGCCAGCAGTTTATGGGCAGCGGCGAGCTCCTACGAGCAGTACTTC
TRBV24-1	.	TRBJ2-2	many	CATSDPRAWTTGELFF	TGTGCCACCAGTGACCCCCGGGCATGGACTACCGGGGAGCTGTTTTTT
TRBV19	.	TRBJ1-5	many	CASSFAGGNQPQHF	TGTGCCAGTAGTTTCGCGGGGGGCAATCAGCCCCAGCATTTT
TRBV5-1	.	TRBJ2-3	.	CASSFQALLTDTQYF	TGCGCCAGCAGCTTTCAGGCCTTACTTACAGATACGCAGTATTTT
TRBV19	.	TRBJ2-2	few	CASTPPGTNTGELFF	TGTGCCAGTACCCCCCCCGGGACGAACACCGGGGAGCTGTTTTTT
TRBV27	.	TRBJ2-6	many	CASGLVSKRVGGANVLTF	TGTGCCAGTGGCCTCGTCTCAAAGAGGGTTGGTGGGGCCAACGTCCTGACTTTC
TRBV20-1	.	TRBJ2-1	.	CSASGAWGPFNEQFF	TGCAGTGCTAGCGGGGCCTGGGGTCCTTTCAATGAGCAGTTCTTC
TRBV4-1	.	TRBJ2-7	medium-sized	CASSQSYTVSYEQYF	TGCGCCAGCAGCCAATCTTATACAGTCTCCTACGAGCAGTACTTC
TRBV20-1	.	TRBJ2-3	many	CSARDLAGSTDTQYF	TGCAGTGCTAGAGATCTGGCAGGGTCGACAGATACGCAGTATTTT
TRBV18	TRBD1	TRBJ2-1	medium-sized	CASSPPSRTGDEQFF	TGTGCCAGCTCACCACCGTCAAGGACAGGGGATGAGCAGTTCTTC
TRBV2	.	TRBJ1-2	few	CASSGTGGGYGYTF	TGTGCCAGCAGTGGGACCGGGGGAGGGTATGGCTACACCTTC
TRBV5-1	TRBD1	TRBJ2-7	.	CASSYRDSRYEQYF	TGCGCCAGCAGCTACCGGGACAGTCGCTACGAGCAGTACTTC
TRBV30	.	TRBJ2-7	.	CAWSVQAGTYEQYF	TGTGCCTGGAGTGTACAGGCGGGGACCTACGAGCAGTACTTC
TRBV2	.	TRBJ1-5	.	CASKTGQPPYQPQHF	TGTGCCAGCAAAACTGGACAGCCCCCCTATCAGCCCCAGCATTTC
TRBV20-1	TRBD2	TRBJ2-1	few	CSAADSGGNSYNEQFF	TGCAGTGCTGCCGATAGCGGGGGAAACTCCTACAATGAGCAGTTCTTC
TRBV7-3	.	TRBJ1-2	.	CASSLGPSSRGYTF	TGTGCCAGCAGCTTAGGGCCATCAAGTCGGGGCTACACCTTC
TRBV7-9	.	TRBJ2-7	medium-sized	CASSLVGSEQYF	TGTGCCAGCAGCTTAGTGGGTAGCGAGCAGTACTTC
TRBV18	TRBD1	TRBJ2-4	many	CASSPTGDGFKNIQYF	TGTGCCAGCTCCCCTACAGGGGATGGTTTTAAAAACATTCAGTACTTC
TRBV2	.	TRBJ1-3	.	CASRQRSGNTIYF	TGTGCCAGCAGACAAAGGTCTGGAAACACCATATATTTT
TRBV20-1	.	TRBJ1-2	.	CSAPTGGEGYTF	TGCAGTGCTCCTACAGGTGGCGAGGGCTACACCTTC
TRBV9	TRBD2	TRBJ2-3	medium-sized	CASSVAAGVGYF	TGTGCCAGCAGCGTAGCAGCGGGAGTTGGATATTTT
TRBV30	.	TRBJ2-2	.	CAWTPGTLHTGELFF	TGTGCCTGGACCCCCGGGACACTTCACACCGGGGAGCTGTTTTTT
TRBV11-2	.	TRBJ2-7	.	CASSPSHSSYEQYF	TGTGCCAGCAGCCCTTCGCACAGTTCCTACGAGCAGTACTTC